The clone carrying this TCR beta chain came up a few times. This sample is part of a study of blood T cell repertoires in COVID-19. Turning to the study itself: The origin of the acute and convalescent COVID-19 samples was the United States, Italy and Spain. Sources were T cells, B-cell-depleted T cells, or PBMCs; the material itself was cDNA or gDNA.

Original handling: Using reference gene primer amplification, nucleated cell counts were estimated. Clones were read by immunoSEQ multiplex PCR, and TCRdb kept only the in-frame ones, dropping some. From that table come the V and J calls and clone size; the DNA was used to work out D and trimming. This sample has about 200,000 clones, with about four fifths found just once. This CDR3 has 16 amino acids. CDR1 is SGDLS and CDR2 is YYNGEE in the germline V gene. With 7 bases clipped from V and 6 bases from J, the junction kept 14 bases outside the gene matches. Recruited during active infection, patients (from Seattle) were subsequently followed longitudinally.

This receptor was taken from a woman in her sixties or seventies with COVID-19, enrolled during active disease. The sequencing sample was made of peripheral blood. The chain links TRBV9 to TRBJ2-3; 10 nucleotides match TRBD1. CDR3 sequence: CASGSGQGGFKDTQYF. The CDR3 region has the DNA TGTGCCAGCGGCTCCGGACAGGGGGGATTTAAGGATACGCAGTATTTT.